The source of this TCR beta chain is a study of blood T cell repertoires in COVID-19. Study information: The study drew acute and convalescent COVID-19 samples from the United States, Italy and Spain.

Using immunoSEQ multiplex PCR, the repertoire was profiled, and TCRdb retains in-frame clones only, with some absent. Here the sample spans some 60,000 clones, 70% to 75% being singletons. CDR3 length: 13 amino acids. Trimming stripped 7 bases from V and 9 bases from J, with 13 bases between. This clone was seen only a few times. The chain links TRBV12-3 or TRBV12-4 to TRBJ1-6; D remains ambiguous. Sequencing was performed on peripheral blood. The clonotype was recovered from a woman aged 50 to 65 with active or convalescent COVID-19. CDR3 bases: TGTGCCAGCACCTCAGATGGGCCTTCACCCCTCCACTTT. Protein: CASTSDGPSPLHF.